Shown below are 30 T cell receptor beta chains from a single sample sequenced in a study of T cells in Graves' hyperthyroidism and ophthalmopathy. Researchers took RNA transcripts and amplified the TCR beta CDR3 regions from them. TCR CDR3 regions were first amplified by RT-PCR with HTBI primers. TCRdb redid the calling of the multiplex PCR reads with MiXCR, one entry per CDR3 protein. Among 300,000 to 450,000 distinct CDR3 sequences, around 20% were seen once, and the ten largest hold 40%. The sequenced sample consisted of blood. The source is a man younger than 35 with Graves' ophthalmopathy.

This clonotype was counted at least ten times. CDR3 sequence reads: CASSYPREGSPAYEQYF. Written as DNA, the CDR3 is TGTGCCAGCAGTTACCCCCGTGAAGGGTCGCCCGCCTACGAGCAGTACTTC. The chain uses TRBV6-2 or TRBV6-3 and TRBJ2-7; D is unresolved. V lost 2 bases to trimming and J lost 2 bases, with 19 bases between them. Germline V gene data show CDR1 as MNHEY and CDR2 as SVGEGT. There are 17 residues in the CDR3.

CDR3 in DNA: TGCAGTGCTAGCGCCGGGATTGACCACAATCAGCCCCAGCATTTT. This sequence encodes CSASAGIDHNQPQHF. The J gene is TRBJ1-5, the V gene TRBV20-1, with D unclear. The V gene's germline CDR1 is DFQATT and CDR2 SNEGSKA (reference sequence). The V end lost 3 bases, the J end lost 3 bases, and 15 bases lay between the germline ends. This CDR3 region has 15 residues.

The chain recombines TRBV6-1 with TRBJ2-5; 10 bases agree with TRBD2. Germline loops: CDR1 MNHNS, CDR2 SASEGT. The CDR3 is made up of 12 amino acids. The V gene end was trimmed by 8 bases and the J gene end by 5 bases; junction bases not matched to a gene: 2. This CDR3 reads CASGSGGETQYF. For the CDR3, the DNA is TGTGCCAGCGGTAGCGGGGGGGAGACCCAGTACTTC.

This clonotype was detected only a few times. The rearrangement uses TRBV7-8 and TRBJ2-7; the D call may be TRBD1 or TRBD2 (5 bases each). The CDR3 is 15 amino acids. Germline V gene lookup returns CDR1 SGHVS and CDR2 FQNEAQ. The V end lost 5 bases, the J end lost 3 bases, and 17 bases lay between the germline ends. CDR3 residues: CASSPGRSGGYEQYF. The CDR3 DNA reads as TGTGCCAGCAGCCCGGGTCGCTCTGGGGGCTACGAGCAGTACTTC.

This clonotype was counted many times. The V gene is TRBV28, the J gene TRBJ2-5, with D possibly being TRBD2 (6 bases). The CDR3 consists of 14 residues. Per the germline V gene, CDR1 is MDHEN and CDR2 is SYDVKM. Trimming shortened V by 2 bases and J by 3 bases, and 10 bases separated the two germline ends. Here the CDR3 reads CASSLVGGKETQYF. As DNA, the CDR3 is TGTGCCAGCAGTTTAGTGGGGGGAAAAGAGACCCAGTACTTC.

Comment on this clonotype: A read error may explain this, as a much larger clone is one base away. The conserved phenylalanine or tryptophan normally closing the CDR3 is absent here, so this likely arose from a read error. The chain recombines TRBV11-2 with TRBJ1-1, with a tentative D call TRBD1 (5 bases). Germline assignment: CDR1 SGHAT and CDR2 FQNNGV. V was pared by 0 bases and J by 4 bases, with 6 bases between. The CDR3 loop spans 13 amino acids. CDR3 sequence (DNA): TGTGCCAGCAGCTTAGAAGGGACCACTGAAGCTTTCTCT. It translates to CASSLEGTTEAFS.

The chain is built from TRBV14 and TRBJ1-6; D possibly corresponds to TRBD1 (6 bases). CDR1 and CDR2 (germline): SGHDN, FVKESK. The CDR3 sequence is 14 residues long. Between the trimmed V and J ends, which lost 1 base and 9 bases, there was a span of 10 bases. The CDR3 region has the DNA TGTGCCAGCAGCCAAGCGGGGGACATTTCACCCCTCCACTTT. It encodes CASSQAGDISPLHF. Full variable domain (rest looked up from reference TRBV14 and TRBJ1-6): EAGVTQFPSHSVIEKGQTVTLRCDPISGHDNLYWYRRVMGKEIKFLLHFVKESKQDESGMPNNRFLAERTGGTYSTLKVQPAELEDSGVYFCASSQAGDISPLHFGNGTRLTVT.

This clonotype was seen a few times. V and J are TRBV9 and TRBJ2-2; TRBD1 aligns across 9 bases. This CDR3 spans 15 amino acids. CDR1 and CDR2 (germline): SGDLS, YYNGEE. The trim removed 5 bases at V and 6 bases at J, leaving 8 bases unmatched. The CDR3 DNA reads TGTGCCAGCAGAGCCGGGACAGGGTTAGCCGGGGAGCTGTTTTTT. It encodes CASRAGTGLAGELFF.

The table lists this clonotype with many counts. The genes are TRBV7-9 and TRBJ2-3, with 11 bases lining up with TRBD2. The CDR3 loop spans 16 amino acids. Trimming took 5 bases from V and 0 from J; bases not matched to a gene: 4. Germline loops: CDR1 SEHNR, CDR2 FQNEAQ (reference sequence). The CDR3 here is CASSLTSGGSTDTQYF. The CDR3 coding sequence is TGTGCCAGCAGCCTTACTAGCGGGGGCAGCACAGATACGCAGTATTTT.

The V call is TRBV7-9, the J call TRBJ2-4; the match to TRBD2 covers 10 bases. Per the germline V gene, CDR1 is SEHNR and CDR2 is FQNEAQ (reference sequence). The length of the CDR3 is 21 residues. The junction had 18 bases not matched to a gene; V was cut back by 4 bases and J by 0 bases. DNA for the CDR3: TGTGCCAGCAGCTACAACAGCGGGGCTAGCGGGGGCTACCTAGCCAAAAACATTCAGTACTTC. This codes for CASSYNSGASGGYLAKNIQYF.

This clonotype was found a few times. The chain has TRBV11-2 and TRBJ1-5; D is ambiguous. Trimming left V 1 base short and J 0 bases short, with 7 bases between. Germline CDR1 is SGHAT and CDR2 is FQNNGV. This CDR3 region has 15 residues. The CDR3 reads CASSLGWNSNQPQHF. Here the CDR3 DNA reads TGTGCCAGCAGCTTAGGTTGGAATAGCAATCAGCCCCAGCATTTT. Together with reference TRBV11-2 and TRBJ1-5, the CDR3 gives the full variable domain: EAGVAQSPRYKIIEKRQSVAFWCNPISGHATLYWYQQILGQGPKLLIQFQNNGVVDDSQLPKDRFSAERLKGVDSTLKIQPAKLEDSAVYLCASSLGWNSNQPQHFGDGTRLSIL.

There are many counts of this clonotype. CDR3 nucleotide sequence: TGCGCCAGCAGCTTGGACGGGACATACCTGGGAGACGAGCAGTACTTC. It yields the protein CASSLDGTYLGDEQYF. The rearrangement joins TRBV5-1 to TRBJ2-7; tentative D call: TRBD1 (6 bases). With 0 bases removed from V and 5 bases from J, the gap between germline ends came to 18 bases. CDR3 length: 16 amino acids. Germline V gene data show CDR1 as SGHRS and CDR2 as YFSETQ.

The chain combines TRBV28 with TRBJ1-4; D is unclear. The V end was cut by 2 bases, the J end by 8 bases, with 18 bases between. Germline CDR1 MDHEN, CDR2 SYDVKM. The CDR3 runs 16 residues. CDR3 coding DNA: TGTGCCAGCAGTTTACGCCGACGATCAAGCGGGGAAAAACTGTTTTTT. Its protein is CASSLRRRSSGEKLFF.

This clonotype has a handful of counts. A junction boundary mismatches the germline segment, possibly from a read error. This chain connects TRBV7-7 to TRBJ2-2; D gene unclear. CDR3 length: 15 residues. Germline V gene lookup returns CDR1 SSHAT and CDR2 FNYEAQ (reference sequence). The CDR3 spells CASSPSRSGPGELFF. CDR3 coding DNA: TGTGCTAGCAGCCCATCCCGATCAGGCCCCGGGGAGCTGTTTTTT.

The sample holds a few counts of this clonotype. The chain carries TRBV9 and TRBJ2-1; D is possibly TRBD1 or TRBD2 (5 bases each). The CDR3 covers 17 residues. The V gene lost 3 bases and the J gene lost 2 bases, with 18 bases spanning the gap. From germline, CDR1 is SGDLS and CDR2 YYNGEE. The CDR3 sequence is CASSATPGTYTYNEQFF. CDR3 sequence (DNA): TGTGCCAGCAGCGCAACTCCCGGGACGTATACCTACAATGAGCAGTTCTTC. Full variable domain (outside the CDR3, taken from reference TRBV9 and TRBJ2-1): DSGVTQTPKHLITATGQRVTLRCSPRSGDLSVYWYQQSLDQGLQFLIQYYNGEERAKGNILERFSAQQFPDLHSELNLSSLELGDSALYFCASSATPGTYTYNEQFFGPGTRLTVL.

V gene TRBV11-2 combines with J gene TRBJ2-2; 12 bases align to TRBD2. This CDR3 spans 16 amino acids. With 5 bases clipped from V and 6 bases from J, the junction kept 7 bases outside the gene matches. Germline V gene lookup returns CDR1 SGHAT and CDR2 FQNNGV. The CDR3 bases are TGTGCCAGCAGCCATCTAGCGGGGGGGCTCCCCGGGGAGCTGTTTTTT. The encoded protein is CASSHLAGGLPGELFF.

This clonotype was found a few times. The V call is TRBV5-1, the J call TRBJ1-4; D ambiguous. This CDR3 comprises 12 residues. V was pared by 7 bases and J by 6 bases, with 10 bases between. Germline-derived CDR1 and CDR2 are SGHRS and YFSETQ. The CDR3 bases are TGCGCCAGCTCCCCACCGGATGAAAAACTGTTTTTT. Its translation: CASSPPDEKLFF.

The chain joins TRBV19 to TRBJ2-5, with 13 positions matching TRBD2. V lost 4 bases to trimming and J lost 6 bases; unmatched junction nucleotides: 5. Per the germline V gene, CDR1 is LNHDA and CDR2 is SQIVND (reference sequence). This CDR3 is 15 amino acids long. The CDR3 bases are TGTGCCAGTAGTACCCGGACTAGCGGGGGACAGACCCAGTACTTC. As protein: CASSTRTSGGQTQYF.

This clonotype was seen only a few times. The chain joins TRBV7-9 to TRBJ2-2, with D possibly matching TRBD1 (6 bases). This CDR3 has 13 residues. V was pared by 6 bases and J by 3 bases, with 8 bases between. Looked up from germline, CDR1 is SEHNR and CDR2 is FQNEAQ (reference sequence). The CDR3: CASRRTDTGELFF. The CDR3 region has the DNA TGTGCCAGCAGGAGGACAGACACCGGGGAGCTGTTTTTT.

CDR3 in amino acids: CASSPLLRGSSYGYTF. The CDR3 DNA reads as TGCGCCAGCAGCCCACTCCTAAGAGGGAGTAGCTATGGCTACACCTTC. This chain links TRBV4-1 with TRBJ1-2; D ambiguous. Germline V gene lookup returns CDR1 MGHRA and CDR2 YSYEKL. Deletions cut 4 bases from V and 4 bases from J, with 19 bases between. The CDR3 is 16 residues long.

This clonotype has a count of ten or more. The chain's CDR3 is CASRRGRDGYTF. CDR3 DNA sequence: TGCGCCAGCAGGAGAGGACGGGATGGCTACACCTTC. The chain combines TRBV5-1 with TRBJ1-2; D unresolved. The V gene lost 5 bases and the J gene lost 6 bases, with 11 bases spanning the gap. Germline V gene lookup returns CDR1 SGHRS and CDR2 YFSETQ. The CDR3 has 12 amino acids.

This clonotype has a handful of counts. This may be a read error, as it is one base from a much larger clone. Because the CDR3's place on the DNA is in doubt, the DNA is left out and the CDR3 is given as listed by TCRdb. The V call is TRBV7-3, the J call TRBJ2-1; TRBD2, the table's D call, lacks a check against the DNA. From its first to its last residue, the CDR3 has 14 amino acids. Germline CDR1 is SGHTA and CDR2 is FQGTGA. Here the CDR3 reads CASSFGEGNNEQSF.

In this sample, this clonotype turned up many times. The CDR3 here is CASRRPPGEWMNTEAFF. In DNA, the CDR3 is TGTGCCAGCAGGCGGCCTCCAGGGGAATGGATGAACACTGAAGCTTTCTTT. The rearrangement joins TRBV12-3 or TRBV12-4 to TRBJ1-1; the D gene is possibly TRBD1 (6 bases). The length of the CDR3 is 17 residues. V shed 6 bases and J shed 0 bases, with 20 bases lying between them.

On this clonotype itself: This may arise from a read error, as a much more abundant clone is one base away. V gene TRBV11-1 combines with J gene TRBJ2-7; TRBD2 is a possible D gene (5 bases). This CDR3 region has 11 residues. Deletions cut 11 bases from V and 2 bases from J, with 10 bases between. The germline CDR1 and CDR2 sequences are SGHAT and FQDESV (reference sequence). CDR3 amino acids: CAPRGPYEQYF. DNA for the CDR3: TGTGCCCCAAGAGGGCCCTACGAGCAGTACTTC.

This chain links TRBV10-3 with TRBJ1-2, with no clear D. Germline CDR1 is ENHRY and CDR2 is SYGVKD. V lost 2 bases to trimming and J lost 4 bases, with 8 bases between them. CDR3 length: 13 residues. The CDR3 region is CAISEAGSYGYTF. The CDR3 DNA is TGTGCCATCAGTGAGGCCGGCAGCTATGGCTACACCTTC.

This clonotype was counted at least ten times. V usage is TRBV7-8 and J usage is TRBJ1-6; D might be TRBD1 (6 bases). Germline CDR1 reads SGHVS; CDR2 reads FQNEAQ. V dropped 5 bases and J dropped 0 bases, with 8 bases sitting between them. The CDR3 spans 15 residues. Written as DNA, the CDR3 is TGTGCCAGCAGCAAGGACAGCTCCTATAATTCACCCCTCCACTTT. Protein: CASSKDSSYNSPLHF.

This clonotype was counted between two and nine times. The V and J genes are TRBV19 and TRBJ1-5, with D possibly TRBD1 on 6 matching bases. Trimming took 3 bases from V and 0 from J, leaving 21 bases between them. The CDR3 sequence is 19 residues long. In germline, CDR1 is LNHDA, CDR2 SQIVND (reference sequence). CDR3 sequence: CASSMPTIREGGSNQPQHF. The CDR3 nucleotides read TGTGCCAGTAGTATGCCCACCATTCGAGAGGGGGGTAGCAATCAGCCCCAGCATTTT.

The chain combines TRBV20-1 with TRBJ1-5, with 10 bases matching TRBD1. This CDR3 is built from 16 residues. Germline V gene data show CDR1 as DFQATT and CDR2 as SNEGSKA (reference sequence). After removal of 3 bases from V and 5 bases from J, the junction contained 10 bases not matched to a gene. This CDR3 is CSASPGQGGEYQPQHF. The CDR3 region has the DNA TGCAGTGCTAGCCCCGGACAGGGGGGGGAGTATCAGCCCCAGCATTTT.

This clonotype was seen only a few times. The rearrangement joins TRBV20-1 to TRBJ1-4; 8 bases map to TRBD1. This CDR3 is built from 16 residues. The ends lost 2 bases at V and 8 bases at J; junction bases unmatched: 13. Germline V lookup: CDR1 DFQATT, CDR2 SNEGSKA (reference sequence). The DNA for the CDR3 is TGCAGTGCTAGACCCCCCGGGCAGGGGGCGGGCGAAAAACTGTTTTTT. Amino acid sequence: CSARPPGQGAGEKLFF.

This clonotype came up a few times. The gene calls are TRBV12-3 or TRBV12-4 and TRBJ1-2, with D unresolved. The V end lost 2 bases, the J end lost 5 bases, and 6 bases lay between the germline ends. The CDR3 loop spans 12 amino acids. As DNA, the CDR3 is TGTGCCAGCAGTTTACTTCTTTATGGCTACACCTTC. Translated, it gives CASSLLLYGYTF.